This T cell receptor beta chain was observed in a study of CD8 T cells in Susac syndrome. RNA amounts of 0.5 to 1 ug underwent reverse transcription with random hexamers. An immunoSEQ multiplex PCR generated amplified TCR beta CDR3 products spanning 54 Vbeta and 13 Jbeta. TCRdb reprocessed the immunoSEQ multiplex PCR reads via MiXCR and lists one record per CDR3 protein. The sample has roughly 120,000 distinct CDR3 sequences, about 95% seen once. The T cells that were sequenced for TCR beta were CD8+ and CD4+ cells from blood. Sequencing input: CD4+ T cells from PBMCs. This clonotype was obtained from a human donor with multiple sclerosis.

CDR3 sequence (DNA): TGTGCCAGCAGTTACACACCACAGGGGATGGCTGAAAAACTGTTTTTT. This gives the protein CASSYTPQGMAEKLFF. The V gene is TRBV6-5, the J gene TRBJ1-4, with TRBD1 matching 7 bases. The junction had 10 bases not matched to a gene; V was cut back by 2 bases and J by 7 bases. This CDR3 spans 16 amino acids. CDR1 and CDR2 (germline): MNHEY, SVGAGI.